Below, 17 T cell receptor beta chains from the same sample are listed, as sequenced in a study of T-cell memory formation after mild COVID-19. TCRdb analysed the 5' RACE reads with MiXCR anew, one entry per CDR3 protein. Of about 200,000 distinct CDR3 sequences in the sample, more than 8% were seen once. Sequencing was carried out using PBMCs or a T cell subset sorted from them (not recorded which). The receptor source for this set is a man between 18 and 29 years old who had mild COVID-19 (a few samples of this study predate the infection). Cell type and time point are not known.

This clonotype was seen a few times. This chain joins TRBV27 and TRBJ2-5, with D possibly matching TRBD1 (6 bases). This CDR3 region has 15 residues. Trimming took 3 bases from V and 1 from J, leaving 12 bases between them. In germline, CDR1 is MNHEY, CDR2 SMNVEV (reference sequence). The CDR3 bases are TGTGCCAGCAGTTTGCTCCGGGACACCCAAGAGACCCAGTACTTC. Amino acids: CASSLLRDTQETQYF.

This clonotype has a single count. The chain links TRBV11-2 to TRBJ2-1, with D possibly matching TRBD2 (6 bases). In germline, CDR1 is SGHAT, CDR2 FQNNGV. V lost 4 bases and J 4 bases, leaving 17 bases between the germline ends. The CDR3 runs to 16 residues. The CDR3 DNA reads TGTGCCAGCAGCTCCCCCGGGGCGGGGCCTTACAATGAGCAGTTCTTC. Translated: CASSSPGAGPYNEQFF.

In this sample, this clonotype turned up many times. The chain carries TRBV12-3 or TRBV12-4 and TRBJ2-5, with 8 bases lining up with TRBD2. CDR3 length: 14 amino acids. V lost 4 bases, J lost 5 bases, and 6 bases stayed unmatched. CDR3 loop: CASSSREGGETQYF. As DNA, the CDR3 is TGTGCCAGCAGTTCCCGGGAGGGAGGGGAGACCCAGTACTTC.

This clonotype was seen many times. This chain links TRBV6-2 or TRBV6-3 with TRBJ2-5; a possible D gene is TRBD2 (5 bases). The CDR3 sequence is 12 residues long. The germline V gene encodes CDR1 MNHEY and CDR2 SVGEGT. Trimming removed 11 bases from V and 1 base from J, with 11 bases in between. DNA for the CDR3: TGTGCCGGAGGACTTAGCCAAGAGACCCAGTACTTC. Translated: CAGGLSQETQYF.

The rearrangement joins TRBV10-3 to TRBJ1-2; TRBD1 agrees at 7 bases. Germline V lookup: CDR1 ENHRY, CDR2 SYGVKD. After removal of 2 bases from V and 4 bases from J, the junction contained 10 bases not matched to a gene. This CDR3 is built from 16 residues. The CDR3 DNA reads TGTGCCATCAGTGAGGGGGCAACAGGGGCCAGCTATGGCTACACCTTC. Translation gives CAISEGATGASYGYTF.

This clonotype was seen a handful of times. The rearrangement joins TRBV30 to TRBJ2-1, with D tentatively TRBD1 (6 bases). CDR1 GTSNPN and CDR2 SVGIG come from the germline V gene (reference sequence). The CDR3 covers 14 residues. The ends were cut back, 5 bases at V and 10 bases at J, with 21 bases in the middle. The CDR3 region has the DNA TGTGCCTGGGCCGCCGGCAGGGGCCGAGGCGAGCAGTTCTTC. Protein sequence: CAWAAGRGRGEQFF.

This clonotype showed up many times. The DNA for the CDR3 is TGTGCCAGCAGCTTGGTTTCGTTGGGCAGATTTTTGACAGGGCCTGGGGGTGGCTACACCTTC. Translating gives CASSLVSLGRFLTGPGGGYTF. This sequence joins TRBV7-2 and TRBJ1-2, with 7 bases lining up with TRBD1. Germline CDR1 reads SGHTA; CDR2 reads FQGNSA. The CDR3 is 21 residues long. The J segment lost 7 bases and the V segment lost 3 bases, leaving 29 bases of the junction unmatched.

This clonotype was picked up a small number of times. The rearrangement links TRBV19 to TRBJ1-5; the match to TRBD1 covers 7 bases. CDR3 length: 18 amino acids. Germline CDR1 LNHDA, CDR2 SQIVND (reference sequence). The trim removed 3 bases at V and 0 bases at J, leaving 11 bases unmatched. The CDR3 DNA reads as TGTGCCAGTAGTATGGAGAGACAGGGCTATCATAGCAATCAGCCCCAGCATTTT. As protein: CASSMERQGYHSNQPQHF.

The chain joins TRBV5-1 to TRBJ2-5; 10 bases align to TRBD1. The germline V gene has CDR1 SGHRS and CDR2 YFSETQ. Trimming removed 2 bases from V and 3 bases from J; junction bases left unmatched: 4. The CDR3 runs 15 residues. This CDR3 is CASSLTGTGEETQYF. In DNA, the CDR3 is TGCGCCAGCAGCTTAACCGGGACAGGGGAAGAGACCCAGTACTTC.

The CDR3: CASSFEIQETQYF. The CDR3 coding sequence is TGTGCCAGCAGCTTTGAGATCCAAGAGACCCAGTACTTC. The V and J genes are TRBV5-6 and TRBJ2-5, with D unresolved. The CDR3 extends over 13 amino acids. Trimming pared 2 bases from V and 1 base from J, leaving 6 bases between. Germline CDR1 and CDR2: SGHDT and YYEEEE. Supplemented by reference TRBV5-6 and TRBJ2-5, the full variable domain reads DAGVTQSPTHLIKTRGQQVTLRCSPKSGHDTVSWYQQALGQGPQFIFQYYEEEERQRGNFPDRFSGHQFPNYSSELNVNALLLGDSALYLCASSFEIQETQYFGPGTRLLVL.

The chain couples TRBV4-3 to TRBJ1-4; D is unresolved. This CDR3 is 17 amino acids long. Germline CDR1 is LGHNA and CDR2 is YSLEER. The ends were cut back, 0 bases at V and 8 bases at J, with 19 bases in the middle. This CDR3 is CASSQDVSGALGEKLFF. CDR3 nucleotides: TGCGCCAGCAGCCAAGATGTCAGCGGAGCACTTGGAGAAAAACTGTTTTTT.

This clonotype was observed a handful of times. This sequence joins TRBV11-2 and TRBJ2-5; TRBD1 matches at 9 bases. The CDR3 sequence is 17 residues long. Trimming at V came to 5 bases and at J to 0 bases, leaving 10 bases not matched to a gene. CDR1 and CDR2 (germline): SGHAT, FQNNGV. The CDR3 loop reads CASSPVGQGLDQETQYF. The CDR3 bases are TGTGCCAGCAGCCCGGTGGGACAGGGTCTGGACCAAGAGACCCAGTACTTC.

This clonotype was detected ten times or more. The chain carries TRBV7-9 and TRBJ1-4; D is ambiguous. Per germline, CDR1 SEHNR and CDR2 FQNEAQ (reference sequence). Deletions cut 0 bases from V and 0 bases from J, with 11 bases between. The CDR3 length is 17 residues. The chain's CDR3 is CASSLAHPFATNEKLFF. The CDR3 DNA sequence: TGTGCCAGCAGCTTAGCGCACCCTTTTGCAACTAATGAAAAACTGTTTTTT. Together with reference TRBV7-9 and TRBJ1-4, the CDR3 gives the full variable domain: DTGVSQNPRHKITKRGQNVTFRCDPISEHNRLYWYRQTLGQGPEFLTYFQNEAQLEKSRLLSDRFSAERPKGSFSTLEIQRTEQGDSAMYLCASSLAHPFATNEKLFFGSGTQLSVL.

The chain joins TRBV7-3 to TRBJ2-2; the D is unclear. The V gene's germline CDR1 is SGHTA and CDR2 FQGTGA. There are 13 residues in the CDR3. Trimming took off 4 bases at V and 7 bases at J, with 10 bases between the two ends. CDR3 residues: CASSSFMNGELFF. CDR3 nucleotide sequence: TGTGCCAGCAGCTCCTTCATGAACGGGGAGCTGTTTTTT.

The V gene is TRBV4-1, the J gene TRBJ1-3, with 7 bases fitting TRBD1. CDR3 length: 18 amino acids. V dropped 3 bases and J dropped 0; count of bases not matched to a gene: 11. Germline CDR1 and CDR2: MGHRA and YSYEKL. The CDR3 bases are TGCGCCAGCAGCCATCGACGGACAGGCGTTTTCTCTGGAAACACCATATATTTT. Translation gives CASSHRRTGVFSGNTIYF.

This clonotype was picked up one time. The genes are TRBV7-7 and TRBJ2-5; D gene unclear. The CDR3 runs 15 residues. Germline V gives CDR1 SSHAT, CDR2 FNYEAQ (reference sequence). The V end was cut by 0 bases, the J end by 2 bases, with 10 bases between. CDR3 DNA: TGTGCCAGCAGCTTAGCAGTCGGCCTACAAGAGACCCAGTACTTC. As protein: CASSLAVGLQETQYF.

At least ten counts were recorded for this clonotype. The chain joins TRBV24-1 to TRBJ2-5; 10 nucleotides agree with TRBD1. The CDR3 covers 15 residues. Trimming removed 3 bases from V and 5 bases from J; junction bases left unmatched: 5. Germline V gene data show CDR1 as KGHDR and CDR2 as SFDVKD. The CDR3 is CATSDRQGAAETQYF. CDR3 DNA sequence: TGTGCCACCAGTGATAGACAGGGGGCTGCGGAGACCCAGTACTTC.